This T cell receptor (beta chain) stems from a study of OX40 agonist ivuxolimab in advanced cancers. V dropped 5 bases and J dropped 6 bases, with 16 bases sitting between them. This CDR3 is 14 amino acids long. Germline lookup yields CDR1 MNHEY and CDR2 SMNVEV (reference sequence). The table came from immunoSEQ multiplex PCR; TCRdb's copy has only in-frame clones and leaves some out. The sample contains about 61,000 clones, more than 65% of which appear only once. This receptor was obtained from an adult with an advanced solid tumor such as melanoma, head and neck, liver or kidney cancer. This chain joins TRBV27 and TRBJ1-1, with a possible D match to TRBD1 (6 bases). The sample consisted of CD4+ or CD8+ T cells sorted from blood, taken in a trial of the OX40 agonist ivuxolimab. The CDR3 here is CASSTNDRTSEAFF. For the CDR3, the DNA is TGTGCCAGCAGTACCAATGACAGGACGTCTGAAGCTTTCTTT.